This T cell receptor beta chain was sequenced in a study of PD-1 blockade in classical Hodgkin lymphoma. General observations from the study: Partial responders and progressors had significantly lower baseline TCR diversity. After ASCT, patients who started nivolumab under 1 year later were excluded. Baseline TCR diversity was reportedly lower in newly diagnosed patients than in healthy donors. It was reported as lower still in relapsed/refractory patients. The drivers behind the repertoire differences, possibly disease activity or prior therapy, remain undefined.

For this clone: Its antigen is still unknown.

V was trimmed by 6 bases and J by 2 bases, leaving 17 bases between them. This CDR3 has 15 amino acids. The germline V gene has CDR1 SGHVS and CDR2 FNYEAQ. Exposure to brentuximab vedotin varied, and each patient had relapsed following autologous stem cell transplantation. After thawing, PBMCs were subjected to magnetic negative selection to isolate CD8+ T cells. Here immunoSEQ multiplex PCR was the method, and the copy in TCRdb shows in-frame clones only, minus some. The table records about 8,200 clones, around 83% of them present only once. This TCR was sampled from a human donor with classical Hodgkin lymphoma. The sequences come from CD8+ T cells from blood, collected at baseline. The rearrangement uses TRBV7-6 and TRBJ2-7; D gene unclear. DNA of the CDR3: TGTGCCAGCAGTCATGACCCGACCGGAACCTACGAGCAGTACTTC. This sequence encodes CASSHDPTGTYEQYF.